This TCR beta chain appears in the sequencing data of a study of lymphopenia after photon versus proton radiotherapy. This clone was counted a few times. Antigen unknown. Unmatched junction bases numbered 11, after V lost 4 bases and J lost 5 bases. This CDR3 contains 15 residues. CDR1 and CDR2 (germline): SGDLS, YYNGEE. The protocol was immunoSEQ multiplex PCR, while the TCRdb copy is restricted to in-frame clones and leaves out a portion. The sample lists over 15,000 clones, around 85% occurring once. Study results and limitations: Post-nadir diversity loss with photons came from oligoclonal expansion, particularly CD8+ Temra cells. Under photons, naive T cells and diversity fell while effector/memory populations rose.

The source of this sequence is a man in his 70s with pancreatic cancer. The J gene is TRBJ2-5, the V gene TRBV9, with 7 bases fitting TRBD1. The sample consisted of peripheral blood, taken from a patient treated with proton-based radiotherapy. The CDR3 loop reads CASSPLEGARETQYF. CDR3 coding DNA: TGTGCCAGCAGCCCTTTAGAGGGGGCCCGGGAGACCCAGTACTTC.